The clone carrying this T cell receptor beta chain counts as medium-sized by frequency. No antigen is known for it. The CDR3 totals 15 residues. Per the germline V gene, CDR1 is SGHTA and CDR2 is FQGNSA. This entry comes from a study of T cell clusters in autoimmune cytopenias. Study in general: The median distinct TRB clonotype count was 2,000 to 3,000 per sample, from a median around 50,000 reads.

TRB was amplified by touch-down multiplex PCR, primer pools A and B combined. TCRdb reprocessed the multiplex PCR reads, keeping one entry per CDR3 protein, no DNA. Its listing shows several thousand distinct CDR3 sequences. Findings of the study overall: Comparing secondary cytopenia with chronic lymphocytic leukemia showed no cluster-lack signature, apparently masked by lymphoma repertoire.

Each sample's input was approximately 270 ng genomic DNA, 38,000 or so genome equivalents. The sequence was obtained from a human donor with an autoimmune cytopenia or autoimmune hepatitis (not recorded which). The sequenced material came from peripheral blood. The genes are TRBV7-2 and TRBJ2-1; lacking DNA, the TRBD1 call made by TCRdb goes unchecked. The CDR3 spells CASNKGASGNNEQFF.